A selection of T cell receptor beta chains follows, all from one sample in a study of T cells of healthy individuals. TCRdb reprocessed the 5' RACE reads via MiXCR and lists one record per CDR3 protein. The sample yields more than 85,000 distinct CDR3 sequences, 17% seen once. These receptors came from a human donor in good health. Each CDR3 is given with its conserved first and last residue.

v_call cdr3_aa
TRBV6-2/TRBV6-3 CASTPDREPDQPQHF
TRBV6-5 CASSSSYGYTF
TRBV27 CASSLLRGGRSDTQYF
TRBV5-1 CASSLGPRGDYEQYF
TRBV7-9 CASSLRTGWGNEKLFF
TRBV6-1 CASSEVPPANTGELFF
TRBV15 CATSRDGRGNQPQHF
TRBV5-1 CASSYGLAGGISDTQYF
TRBV20-1 CSASWDRARPANYGYTF
TRBV2 CASSRNREKLFF
TRBV7-2 CASSVTGWYEQYF
TRBV7-9 CASSPQPGPENYGYTF